Below, 24 T cell receptor beta chains from the same sample are listed, as sequenced in a study of CD8 T cells in ankylosing spondylitis. Study findings and constraints: Ankylosing spondylitis blood seemed to carry a telltale TCR beta motif made of several highly homologous variants.

These TCRs are of unknown antigen specificity. A single record per CDR3 protein comes from TCRdb applying MiXCR to the 5' RACE reads. The table includes hundreds of thousands of distinct CDR3 sequences, approximately 12% detected once. Sequencing used blood, either unsorted or a sorted T cell fraction (not recorded which). The receptors shown here come from a male donor with ankylosing spondylitis.

V and J are TRBV29-1 and TRBJ2-3, with D possibly being TRBD2 (5 bases). The CDR3 contains 16 residues. Trimming pared 0 bases from V and 0 bases from J, leaving 13 bases between. Germline V gene data show CDR1 as SQVTM and CDR2 as ANQGSEA. As DNA, the CDR3 is TGCAGCGTTGAAGATAGGGAGCGGACTAGCACAGATACGCAGTATTTT. Its translation: CSVEDRERTSTDTQYF.

V usage is TRBV4-2 and J usage is TRBJ2-1; D may correspond to TRBD1 or TRBD2 (5 bases each). The CDR3 spans 16 residues. V was cut by 2 bases and J by 10 bases, with 21 bases left in between. The germline V gene encodes CDR1 LGHNA and CDR2 YNFKEQ. The CDR3 nucleotides are TGTGCCAGCAGCCAAACCGGGACCCTAAGGCATAAGGAGCAGTTCTTC. Protein: CASSQTGTLRHKEQFF.

V usage is TRBV27 and J usage is TRBJ2-1, with D uncertain. The CDR3 contains 15 residues. Trimming took off 8 bases at V and 2 bases at J, with 16 bases between the two ends. Per germline, CDR1 MNHEY and CDR2 SMNVEV (reference sequence). The CDR3 sequence: CASRYDLGAYNEQFF. The CDR3 DNA sequence: TGTGCCAGCCGTTACGACTTGGGCGCCTACAATGAGCAGTTCTTC.

This clonotype was detected many times. V is TRBV6-1 and J is TRBJ1-5; D not certain. The V gene's germline CDR1 is MNHNS and CDR2 SASEGT. CDR3 length: 13 amino acids. V was cut by 10 bases and J by 7 bases, with 17 bases left in between. CDR3 sequence: CATAWAVGQPQHF. In DNA, the CDR3 is TGTGCCACCGCCTGGGCCGTAGGACAGCCCCAGCATTTT.

In the case of this clonotype: Relative to the germline gene, one junction end is altered; a read error may explain this. The chain couples TRBV5-1 to TRBJ1-2, with unresolved D. The CDR3 covers 13 residues. In germline, CDR1 is SGHRS, CDR2 YFSETQ. The CDR3: CASRLDVIYGYTF. CDR3 bases: TGCGCCAGCAGATTGGACGTTATCTATGGCTACACCTTC. The full variable domain, completed using reference TRBV5-1 and TRBJ1-2, is KAGVTQTPRYLIKTRGQQVTLSCSPISGHRSVSWYQQTPGQGLQFLFEYFSETQRNKGNFPGRFSGRQFSNSRSEMNVSTLELGDSALYLCASRLDVIYGYTFGSGTRLTVV.

This clonotype was seen more than once but under ten times. The chain couples TRBV5-1 to TRBJ2-7; the D is unclear. The CDR3 has 13 residues. The V end lost 1 base, the J end lost 1 base, and 6 bases lay between the germline ends. Germline CDR1 SGHRS, CDR2 YFSETQ. CDR3 in DNA: TGCGCCAGCAGCTTGCCAGAATCCTACGAGCAGTACTTC. Its protein is CASSLPESYEQYF.

This clonotype was counted a few times. This chain links TRBV20-1 with TRBJ1-5; possibly TRBD1 for D (5 bases). The CDR3 spans 13 residues. Per the germline V gene, CDR1 is DFQATT and CDR2 is SNEGSKA (reference sequence). Trimming took off 4 bases at V and 4 bases at J, with 11 bases between the two ends. DNA for the CDR3: TGCAGTGCTACCTTGGGGGGAAATCAGCCCCAGCATTTT. It translates to CSATLGGNQPQHF.

This clonotype has ten or more counts. CDR3 in DNA: TGTGCCATCGGAGGACTAGCGGCTAGCACAGATACGCAGTATTTT. Protein: CAIGGLAASTDTQYF. The chain links TRBV10-3 to TRBJ2-3; 10 nucleotides align to TRBD2. The CDR3 covers 15 residues. Trimming cost V 8 bases and J 0 bases; bases outside gene matches: 5. Germline values: CDR1 ENHRY, CDR2 SYGVKD.

This clonotype was detected a few times. V usage is TRBV20-1 and J usage is TRBJ1-1; no clear D gene. Trimming cost V 5 bases and J 1 base, with 11 bases left between them. Germline CDR1 is DFQATT and CDR2 is SNEGSKA (reference sequence). This CDR3 has 13 amino acids. In DNA form, the CDR3 reads TGCAGTGCTCAGACATCCCCGAACACTGAAGCTTTCTTT. Amino acid sequence: CSAQTSPNTEAFF.

The CDR3 is CATSDTTSGEIDEQFF. CDR3 DNA: TGTGCCACCAGTGATACGACTAGCGGGGAAATCGATGAGCAGTTCTTC. The chain employs TRBV24-1 and TRBJ2-1, with 11 positions matching TRBD2. The ends lost 3 bases at V and 8 bases at J; junction bases unmatched: 8. Germline CDR1 is KGHDR and CDR2 is SFDVKD. The length of the CDR3 is 16 residues.

This clonotype was counted a few times. This sequence joins TRBV6-5 and TRBJ2-3; no definite D call. The germline gives CDR1 MNHEY, CDR2 SVGAGI. The CDR3 runs to 14 residues. V lost 0 bases, J lost 5 bases, and 9 bases lay in between. CDR3 sequence (DNA): TGTGCCAGCAGTTACTCAGATTTCCGAGATACGCAGTATTTT. Translating it yields CASSYSDFRDTQYF.

Worth noting for this clonotype: Germline is not matched at one junction end, which may reflect a read error. The chain combines TRBV14 with TRBJ2-7; 10 bases map to TRBD1. The CDR3 runs 14 residues. Germline V gene data show CDR1 as SGHDN and CDR2 as FVKESK. Here the CDR3 reads CTSSQMTGGVKQYF. DNA of the CDR3: TGTACCAGCAGCCAGATGACAGGGGGCGTCAAGCAGTACTTC.

This clonotype appeared a few times. The V call is TRBV20-1, the J call TRBJ2-2; no definite D call. V was pared by 5 bases and J by 3 bases, with 7 bases between. Germline CDR1 is DFQATT and CDR2 is SNEGSKA (reference sequence). CDR3 length equals 12 residues. The CDR3, as DNA: TGCAGTGCTCCTTTTGACACCGGGGAGCTGTTTTTT. Translated, it gives CSAPFDTGELFF.

This clonotype was counted between two and nine times. V usage is TRBV20-1 and J usage is TRBJ1-5, with TRBD1 matching over 10 bases. Trimming removed 6 bases from V and 3 bases from J; junction bases left unmatched: 8. The CDR3 is 15 residues long. Germline CDR1 and CDR2: DFQATT and SNEGSKA (reference sequence). The CDR3 nucleotides read TGCAGTGCGGGACAGGGGTGGGACTTCAATCAGCCCCAGCATTTT. It specifies CSAGQGWDFNQPQHF.

The rearrangement joins TRBV7-2 to TRBJ1-5; no firm D call. Germline values: CDR1 SGHTA, CDR2 FQGNSA. V shed 5 bases and J shed 9 bases, with 11 bases lying between them. This CDR3 contains 12 residues. The CDR3 DNA reads as TGTGCCAGCAGCCAAACCATCTGGCCCCAGCATTTT. Its translation: CASSQTIWPQHF.

This clonotype was counted between two and nine times. The chain uses TRBV6-1 and TRBJ2-2, with D perhaps TRBD1 (6 bases). This CDR3 has 14 residues. Germline CDR1 MNHNS, CDR2 SASEGT. V was shortened by 8 bases and J by 3 bases, with 13 bases between the two germline ends. The chain's CDR3 is CASQPGVHTGELFF. CDR3 sequence (DNA): TGTGCCAGCCAACCAGGGGTCCACACCGGGGAGCTGTTTTTT.

This clonotype was seen repeatedly, ten times or more. The chain has TRBV5-6 and TRBJ2-1; 8 bases line up with TRBD1. V shed 2 bases, J shed 0 bases, and the junction held 4 bases outside the gene matches. CDR3 length equals 16 residues. CDR1 and CDR2 from the germline V gene are SGHDT and YYEEEE. The CDR3 loop is CASSLTGGSSYNEQFF. The CDR3 nucleotides read TGTGCCAGCAGCTTAACAGGGGGAAGCTCCTACAATGAGCAGTTCTTC.

There are a few counts of this clonotype. The J gene is TRBJ2-1, the V gene TRBV7-9; D might be TRBD2 (6 bases). Trimming removed 4 bases at V and 2 bases at J, with 15 bases between. Per germline, CDR1 SEHNR and CDR2 FQNEAQ (reference sequence). The CDR3 contains 16 residues. The CDR3, as DNA: TGTGCCAGCAGCTCCCTCTCGGCGGGGACCTACAATGAGCAGTTCTTC. Encoded protein: CASSSLSAGTYNEQFF.

This clonotype came up many times. V gene TRBV7-2 combines with J gene TRBJ2-7; possible D gene TRBD1, 6 bases. Trimming removed 8 bases at V and 2 bases at J, with 13 bases between. Looked up from germline, CDR1 is SGHTA and CDR2 is FQGNSA. The CDR3 runs to 13 residues. CDR3 loop: CASSYDRPYEQYF. The CDR3 DNA reads as TGTGCCAGCTCCTACGACAGGCCCTACGAGCAGTACTTC.

The rearrangement links TRBV6-2 or TRBV6-3 to TRBJ2-7; a possible D gene is TRBD1 (6 bases). The germline CDR1 and CDR2 sequences are MNHEY and SVGEGT. The V gene lost 5 bases and the J gene lost 3 bases, with 11 bases spanning the gap. This CDR3 contains 13 residues. The CDR3 DNA reads TGTGCCAGCAGTACCAGGGGTTACTACGAGCAGTACTTC. Translation: CASSTRGYYEQYF.

This clonotype came up many times. V and J are TRBV4-3 and TRBJ1-3; 9 bases fit TRBD1. The CDR3 consists of 15 residues. The trim removed 4 bases at V and 4 bases at J, leaving 5 bases unmatched. CDR1 and CDR2 (germline): LGHNA, YSLEER. As DNA, the CDR3 is TGCGCCAGCAGCCTGCGGACAGGGGCCGGAAACACCATATATTTT. Translated: CASSLRTGAGNTIYF.

The chain carries TRBV6-6 and TRBJ1-1; D is unresolved. The CDR3 has 13 amino acids. Germline V gene data show CDR1 as MNHNY and CDR2 as SVGAGI (reference sequence). V lost 7 bases to trimming and J lost 1 base, with 10 bases between them. The CDR3 region is CASTQPGNTEAFF. Written as DNA, the CDR3 is TGTGCCAGCACTCAACCTGGGAACACTGAAGCTTTCTTT.

This clonotype was recorded many times. The chain is built from TRBV29-1 and TRBJ1-4; D remains ambiguous. Germline V gene sequence: CDR1 SQVTM, CDR2 ANQGSEA. This CDR3 has 11 residues. V was pared by 6 bases and J by 8 bases, with 10 bases between. In DNA form, the CDR3 reads TGCAGCGTAGAGACGGCGGAAAAACTGTTTTTT. As protein: CSVETAEKLFF.

This clonotype was observed a handful of times. This chain links TRBV6-2 or TRBV6-3 with TRBJ2-1, with TRBD1 identical over 9 bases. This CDR3 comprises 15 residues. Germline-derived CDR1 and CDR2 are MNHEY and SVGEGT. V shed 6 bases and J 8 bases; nucleotides not matched to a gene: 11. CDR3 sequence (DNA): TGTGCCAGCAGCCGACCGGGACAGGGTGTGTATGAGCAGTTCTTC. It yields the protein CASSRPGQGVYEQFF.